Presented here are 3 T cell receptor beta chains from one specimen sequenced in a study of T-cell reconstitution after alpha-beta-depleted transplantation in children. The TCRbeta library was prepared with unique molecular identifiers. TCRdb reprocessed the PCR reads via MiXCR and lists one record per CDR3 protein. This sample has over 150,000 distinct CDR3 sequences; approximately 14% occur once, and the top ten carry about 13%. The sequences come from PBMCs from the stem cell graft donor, collected from the stem cell graft. These receptors were obtained from a human donor who donated a stem cell graft to a child with acute lymphoblastic leukemia.

This clonotype was counted at least ten times. V usage is TRBV7-8 and J usage is TRBJ2-1; tentative D call: TRBD1 (6 bases). Trimming took 3 bases from V and 4 from J, leaving 13 bases between them. There are 15 residues in the CDR3. Germline CDR1 reads SGHVS; CDR2 reads FQNEAQ. CDR3 coding DNA: TGTGCCAGCAGCTTCGACAGGATGCTTTACAATGAGCAGTTCTTC. Translation: CASSFDRMLYNEQFF. Based on the CDR3 plus reference TRBV7-8 and TRBJ2-1, the full variable domain is GAGVSQSPRYKVAKRGQDVALRCDPISGHVSLFWYQQALGQGPEFLTYFQNEAQLDKSGLPSDRFFAERPEGSVSTLKIQRTQQEDSAVYLCASSFDRMLYNEQFFGPGTRLTVL.

V usage is TRBV20-1 and J usage is TRBJ2-7, with 10 bases identical to TRBD1. The CDR3 length is 15 residues. CDR1 is DFQATT, CDR2 SNEGSKA, per germline (reference sequence). The ends lost 6 bases at V and 5 bases at J; junction bases unmatched: 13. CDR3 nucleotides: TGCAGTGCCTCCGGACCGTGGACAGGGGGAAACGAGCAGTACTTC. Amino acids: CSASGPWTGGNEQYF.

This clonotype showed up many times. J is TRBJ2-3 and V is TRBV7-6; D call uncertain. The germline V and J ends were trimmed by 5 bases and 6 bases, with 15 bases remaining between them. The CDR3 contains 14 residues. Germline-derived CDR1 and CDR2 are SGHVS and FNYEAQ. CDR3 loop: CASSPEPFMDTQYF. Here the CDR3 DNA reads TGTGCCAGCAGCCCCGAGCCCTTTATGGATACGCAGTATTTT.